The 8 T cell receptor beta chains below all came from one sample that was sequenced in a study of regulatory T cells in long-lasting Graves disease. Relying on iRepertoire HTBI primers and Arm-PCR of CDR3 regions, the team built TCR beta libraries. TCRdb fed the multiplex PCR reads into MiXCR, producing one record per CDR3 protein. The sample consists of 200,000 to 250,000 distinct CDR3 sequences, around 20% of them appearing once. Time point specified: newly diagnosed GD, antithyroid drugs for less than 3 months. PBMC-derived RNA was used for the TCR library. The source material was peripheral blood mononuclear cells (PBMCs), sampled at new diagnosis, from a patient treated with antithyroid drugs. Receptor source: a female donor with Graves disease.

This clonotype was recorded a few times. V usage is TRBV7-9 and J usage is TRBJ1-2, with D possibly matching TRBD1 (6 bases). CDR3 length equals 13 residues. The ends were cut back, 1 base at V and 6 bases at J, with 9 bases in the middle. Germline CDR1 is SEHNR and CDR2 is FQNEAQ (reference sequence). CDR3 nucleotide sequence: TGTGCCAGCAGCTTAGAAAGGACAGATGGCTACACCTTC. Amino acid sequence: CASSLERTDGYTF.

The chain recombines TRBV7-8 with TRBJ2-1; 12 bases map to TRBD2. CDR1 is SGHVS, CDR2 FQNEAQ, per germline. V lost 0 bases and J lost 9; bases outside the gene matches: 18. This CDR3 is built from 20 residues. The DNA for the CDR3 is TGTGCCAGCAGCTTAGCGGTGGGGGGAGTACTAGCGGGAGGAGGGAGTGAGCAGTTCTTC. Translating gives CASSLAVGGVLAGGGSEQFF.

The chain joins TRBV6-1 to TRBJ2-7; D might be TRBD2 (6 bases). V was trimmed by 7 bases and J by 2 bases, leaving 15 bases between them. The CDR3 runs to 14 residues. The germline CDR1 and CDR2 sequences are MNHNS and SASEGT. The chain's CDR3 is CASTLSGAAYEQYF. CDR3 coding DNA: TGTGCCAGCACCCTTAGCGGAGCCGCCTACGAGCAGTACTTC.

This clonotype was recorded many times. This sequence joins TRBV5-1 and TRBJ2-5; D may be TRBD1 or TRBD2 (5 bases each). V was trimmed by 0 bases and J by 2 bases, leaving 11 bases between them. The CDR3 has 15 amino acids. The germline CDR1 and CDR2 sequences are SGHRS and YFSETQ. The CDR3 region is CASSLEGTTQETQYF. For the CDR3, the DNA is TGCGCCAGCAGCTTGGAGGGGACCACACAAGAGACCCAGTACTTC. Supplemented by reference TRBV5-1 and TRBJ2-5, the full variable domain reads KAGVTQTPRYLIKTRGQQVTLSCSPISGHRSVSWYQQTPGQGLQFLFEYFSETQRNKGNFPGRFSGRQFSNSRSEMNVSTLELGDSALYLCASSLEGTTQETQYFGPGTRLLVL.

In this sample, this clonotype turned up many times. The chain employs TRBV18 and TRBJ1-6; a weak D match, TRBD1 (5 bases). Trimming stripped 2 bases from V and 8 bases from J, with 7 bases between. The CDR3 has 13 amino acids. Germline CDR1 reads KGHSH; CDR2 reads LQKENI. CDR3 in DNA: TGTGCCAGCTCACCATTAGGGGATTCACCCCTCCACTTT. It yields the protein CASSPLGDSPLHF.

The chain carries TRBV10-2 and TRBJ1-5, with 9 bases lining up with TRBD1. The CDR3 sequence is 15 residues long. CDR1 WSHSY and CDR2 SAAADI come from the germline V gene. Germline trimming cut 2 bases from V and 3 bases from J; bases unmatched to any gene: 2. CDR3 in amino acids: CASSETGGNNQPQHF. DNA of the CDR3: TGCGCCAGCAGTGAGACAGGGGGCAACAATCAGCCCCAGCATTTT.

As concerns this clonotype: One base away lies a much larger clone, so this may be a sequencing read error. The chain is built from TRBV6-2 or TRBV6-3 and TRBJ2-5; possibly TRBD1 for D (5 bases). CDR1 MNHEY and CDR2 SVGEGT come from the germline V gene. Trimming took 8 bases from V and 1 from J, leaving 11 bases between them. CDR3 length: 13 residues. The CDR3 reads CASPLQGQETQYF. CDR3 DNA sequence: TGTGCCAGCCCCCTGCAGGGCCAAGAGACCCAGTACTTC.

This clonotype was detected ten times or more. The chain has TRBV12-3 or TRBV12-4 and TRBJ2-5; a possible D gene is TRBD1 (5 bases). The V and J ends lost 3 bases and 2 bases respectively, with 13 bases between them. The CDR3 sequence is 15 residues long. CDR3 in amino acids: CASSFSGRAQETQYF. The CDR3 nucleotides are TGTGCCAGCAGTTTTTCTGGCAGGGCGCAAGAGACCCAGTACTTC.